This entry describes one TCR beta chain. Its antigen remains unidentified. The CDR3 loop spans 17 amino acids. V lost 1 base, J lost 5 bases, and 10 bases stayed unmatched. This entry comes from a study of CD8 T cells in ankylosing spondylitis. Study-wide points: A TCR beta motif of under 10 highly homologous variants appeared characteristic of ankylosing spondylitis blood. Peripheral blood samples showed relatively rare disease-linked clones, and these clones were CD8+.

TCRdb called the 5' RACE reads again in MiXCR, with one record for every CDR3 protein. The table includes roughly 150,000 distinct CDR3 sequences, roughly 34% detected once. The chain couples TRBV12-3 or TRBV12-4 to TRBJ2-5, with 10 positions matching TRBD2. The receptor was isolated from a male donor with ankylosing spondylitis. Sequences were obtained from synovial fluid, either unsorted or a sorted T cell fraction (not recorded which). Here the CDR3 reads CASSLGSSGGSGETQYF. The CDR3 DNA is TGTGCCAGCAGTTTAGGTTCTAGCGGGGGATCCGGGGAGACCCAGTACTTC.